These 26 T cell receptor beta chains came from one sample sequenced in a study of cytomegalovirus exposure and HLA in healthy donors (dated by TCRdb to about 2017). The protocol used for the library was the immunoSEQ multiplex PCR assay. For the multiplex PCR, a mixture combining 60 forward primers for TCR Vbeta segments and 13 reverse primers for TCR Jbeta segments was used. TCRdb provides this immuneACCESS table in a form limited to in-frame rearrangements. Some clones are lacking; in checked studies, under half of them reflect an unresolved V gene, and why the rest are absent is not known. This sample has some 70,000 clones in its table, and around 74% of those were observed once. The ten biggest clones cover around 5.1% of the sample. Specimen: PBMCs. The receptors were gathered from a male donor in good health and CMV-seropositive.

This clone has just a few counts. The chain joins TRBV4-3 to TRBJ2-6; 10 positions match TRBD1. In germline, CDR1 is LGHNA, CDR2 YSLEER. CDR3 length equals 18 residues. Trimming took 0 bases from V and 2 from J; bases not matched to a gene: 4. The CDR3 DNA follows: TGCGCCAGCAGCCAAGATTTCGGGACAGGGGCTGGGGCCAACGTCCTGACTTTC. Translation gives CASSQDFGTGAGANVLTF.

The chain has TRBV7-9 and TRBJ2-1, with 9 bases fitting TRBD1. This CDR3 spans 16 amino acids. Losses at the gene ends were 4 bases for V and 5 bases for J; bases not matched to a gene: 9. Germline CDR1 SEHNR, CDR2 FQNEAQ (reference sequence). Written as DNA, the CDR3 is TGTGCCAGCAGCTCTACCCTCGGGACAGGGAACAATGAGCAGTTCTTC. Its translation: CASSSTLGTGNNEQFF.

The rearrangement joins TRBV6-4 to TRBJ2-1, with 7 bases lining up with TRBD1. CDR3 length: 17 amino acids. V lost 3 bases, J lost 0 bases, and 8 bases stayed unmatched. The germline gives CDR1 MRHNA, CDR2 SNTAGT. DNA of the CDR3: TGTGCCAGCAGTGATATAGGGGGCTCGAGCTCCTACAATGAGCAGTTCTTC. Its translation is CASSDIGGSSSYNEQFF.

This rearrangement joins TRBV6-1 to TRBJ2-7; TRBD2 might be the D (5 bases). The germline gives CDR1 MNHNS, CDR2 SASEGT. V was cut by 2 bases and J by 3 bases, with 11 bases left in between. This CDR3 is built from 14 residues. CDR3 in DNA: TGTGCCAGCAGTGAATGGAACAGCGGCTACGAGCAGTACTTC. It specifies CASSEWNSGYEQYF.

The gene calls are TRBV11-2 and TRBJ2-7, with 7 nucleotides matching TRBD1. With V trimmed by 5 bases and J by 6 bases, 4 bases remained unmatched. Germline V gene data show CDR1 as SGHAT and CDR2 as FQNNGV. The CDR3 spans 12 residues. This CDR3 reads CASSATGREQYF. CDR3 nucleotides: TGTGCCAGCAGCGCGACAGGGCGCGAGCAGTACTTC.

The chain carries TRBV4-2 and TRBJ1-5, with D unclear. The CDR3 sequence is 16 residues long. Trimming removed 0 bases from V and 4 bases from J, with 13 bases in between. Germline V gives CDR1 LGHNA, CDR2 YNFKEQ. The chain's CDR3 is CASSQDIGERNQPQHF. The CDR3 nucleotides read TGTGCCAGCAGCCAAGATATCGGGGAACGGAATCAGCCCCAGCATTTT.

The rearrangement links TRBV4-1 to TRBJ1-1; 7 bases align to TRBD1. The CDR3 loop spans 16 amino acids. Germline CDR1 reads MGHRA; CDR2 reads YSYEKL. V lost 0 bases and J lost 1; bases outside the gene matches: 5. CDR3 in amino acids: CASSQDHPGGNTEAFF. Here the CDR3 DNA reads TGCGCCAGCAGCCAAGATCATCCAGGGGGGAACACTGAAGCTTTCTTT.

This clone has more than one count but fewer than ten. The rearrangement joins TRBV7-2 to TRBJ1-3, with D possibly matching TRBD1 (6 bases). CDR1 is SGHTA, CDR2 FQGNSA, per germline. V gave up 4 bases and J gave up 0 bases, with 13 bases separating them. This CDR3 is 16 amino acids long. DNA for the CDR3: TGTGCCAGCAGCTCAGACAGGTTTAGCTCTGGAAACACCATATATTTT. Translating it yields CASSSDRFSSGNTIYF.

This clone was counted once. V and J are TRBV28 and TRBJ1-1, with D perhaps matching TRBD1 (6 bases). V shed 5 bases and J shed 9 bases, with 19 bases lying between them. Germline loops: CDR1 MDHEN, CDR2 SYDVKM. The CDR3 totals 14 residues. The CDR3 DNA is TGTGCCAGCAGTCATGGGAGGGGGGAGTTCAAAGCTTTCTTT. Translation: CASSHGRGEFKAFF.

This clone was observed a handful of times. The chain has TRBV4-1 and TRBJ1-4; D might be TRBD1 (6 bases). CDR1 and CDR2 (germline): MGHRA, YSYEKL. This CDR3 is 12 amino acids long. V lost 11 bases, J lost 7 bases, and 14 bases lay in between. CDR3 sequence (DNA): TGCGCCCTAACAGGGATCCGTGAAAAACTGTTTTTT. It specifies CALTGIREKLFF.

The CDR3 loop is CSVVKDRGTDGYTF. The CDR3 DNA follows: TGCAGCGTAGTGAAGGACAGGGGTACGGATGGCTACACCTTC. The chain carries TRBV29-1 and TRBJ1-2; 9 positions match TRBD1. V trimming: 6 bases; J trimming: 6 bases; junction bases outside the gene matches: 11. CDR1 is SQVTM and CDR2 is ANQGSEA in the germline V gene. The CDR3 length is 14 residues.

The chain employs TRBV7-9 and TRBJ1-4; D is perhaps TRBD1 (5 bases). Trimming left V 4 bases short and J 7 bases short, with 13 bases between. The CDR3 extends over 14 amino acids. The germline gives CDR1 SEHNR, CDR2 FQNEAQ (reference sequence). The CDR3 DNA follows: TGTGCCAGCAGCTCCCCCGGGGGGGTTGAAAAACTGTTTTTT. This sequence encodes CASSSPGGVEKLFF.

The chain couples TRBV13 to TRBJ2-7; D is uncertain. Trimming removed 0 bases from V and 1 base from J, with 4 bases in between. Germline CDR1 is PRHDT and CDR2 is FYEKMQ (reference sequence). The CDR3 contains 13 residues. The CDR3 coding sequence is TGTGCCAGCAGCTTAGGACAGTCCTACGAGCAGTACTTC. Translation: CASSLGQSYEQYF.

The chain links TRBV7-2 to TRBJ1-2; 9 bases are shared with TRBD1. The CDR3 covers 15 residues. J lost 7 bases, V lost 5 bases, and 11 bases had no gene match. Germline V gene sequence: CDR1 SGHTA, CDR2 FQGNSA. The CDR3 region is CASSPGTGLVGGYTF. The DNA for the CDR3 is TGTGCCAGCAGCCCAGGGACAGGGCTGGTGGGTGGCTACACCTTC.

The chain has TRBV10-1 and TRBJ1-5, with a tentative D call TRBD1 (5 bases). Trimming cost V 2 bases and J 2 bases, with 10 bases left between them. Germline V gene sequence: CDR1 WNHNN, CDR2 SYGVQD (reference sequence). This CDR3 comprises 15 residues. The CDR3 sequence is CASSEQGGCNQPQHF. For the CDR3, the DNA is TGCGCCAGCAGTGAGCAGGGAGGGTGCAATCAGCCCCAGCATTTT.

The V call is TRBV15, the J call TRBJ2-7, with 7 bases identical to TRBD1. J was trimmed by 0 bases and V by 1 base; bases with no gene match: 6. The CDR3 consists of 16 residues. Germline CDR1 and CDR2: LNHNV and YYDKDF (reference sequence). This CDR3 reads CATSRGVQGSSYEQYF. The CDR3 bases are TGTGCCACCAGCAGAGGGGTACAGGGGAGCTCCTACGAGCAGTACTTC.

This sequence joins TRBV5-6 and TRBJ2-7, with D tentatively TRBD2 (7 bases). V gave up 3 bases and J gave up 2 bases, with 21 bases separating them. Germline assignment: CDR1 SGHDT and CDR2 YYEEEE. CDR3 length equals 17 residues. The CDR3 loop is CASSWGGGGSKAYEQYF. In DNA, the CDR3 is TGTGCCAGCAGCTGGGGAGGGGGAGGGAGTAAAGCCTACGAGCAGTACTTC.

Only a few counts were recorded for this clone. The chain uses TRBV6-8 and TRBJ2-6; 12 bases agree with TRBD1. This CDR3 has 19 residues. Germline V gene lookup returns CDR1 MNHGY and CDR2 SAAAGT. Trimming cost V 5 bases and J 4 bases; bases outside gene matches: 12. DNA of the CDR3: TGTGCCAGCAGTATTTCTAAGGGGACAGGGGGCGTAGGGGCCAACGTCCTGACTTTC. Translation: CASSISKGTGGVGANVLTF.

This clone has only a few counts. This chain connects TRBV6-1 to TRBJ1-6, with D perhaps matching TRBD1 (5 bases). Germline-derived CDR1 and CDR2 are MNHNS and SASEGT. Between the trimmed V and J ends, which lost 1 base and 9 bases, there was a span of 13 bases. CDR3 length: 15 amino acids. CDR3 nucleotide sequence: TGTGCCAGCAGTGAAGGGCAGGGTTGGGGTTCACCCCTCCACTTT. This codes for CASSEGQGWGSPLHF.

The gene calls are TRBV28 and TRBJ2-7, with D possibly matching TRBD2 (6 bases). Germline CDR1 is MDHEN and CDR2 is SYDVKM. The CDR3 is made up of 14 amino acids. The germline V and J ends were trimmed by 10 bases and 4 bases, with 20 bases remaining between them. CDR3 loop: CAISYPGTEYEQYF. CDR3 coding DNA: TGTGCCATCTCTTACCCCGGGACTGAATACGAGCAGTACTTC.

The rearrangement links TRBV28 to TRBJ1-5; possibly TRBD1 for D (5 bases). Germline V lookup: CDR1 MDHEN, CDR2 SYDVKM. The length of the CDR3 is 14 residues. The V end was cut by 5 bases, the J end by 3 bases, with 11 bases between. The DNA of the CDR3 is TGTGCCAGCAGTCGGGGACTGCACAATCAGCCCCAGCATTTT. It encodes CASSRGLHNQPQHF.

The chain is built from TRBV9 and TRBJ2-4, with 7 bases that match TRBD1. The CDR3 loop spans 13 amino acids. J lost 8 bases, V lost 3 bases, and 5 bases had no gene match. Germline V gives CDR1 SGDLS, CDR2 YYNGEE. The CDR3 bases are TGTGCCAGCAGCGCCAGACAGGGTGACATTCAGTACTTC. Protein product: CASSARQGDIQYF.

This rearrangement joins TRBV19 to TRBJ1-4, with a possible D match to TRBD1 (5 bases). The CDR3 contains 13 residues. CDR1 is LNHDA and CDR2 is SQIVND in the germline V gene (reference sequence). Trimming took 9 bases from V and 3 from J, leaving 11 bases between them. The CDR3 reads CASKGEANEKLFF. The CDR3 DNA follows: TGTGCCAGCAAAGGGGAAGCTAATGAAAAACTGTTTTTT.

The V gene is TRBV9, the J gene TRBJ1-2; tentative D call: TRBD1 (6 bases). CDR3 size: 13 residues. With 4 bases removed from V and 2 bases from J, the gap between germline ends came to 9 bases. Germline assignment: CDR1 SGDLS and CDR2 YYNGEE. DNA for the CDR3: TGTGCCAGCAGCCCAGGGGCCAACTATGGCTACACCTTC. Encoded protein: CASSPGANYGYTF.

The CDR3 DNA is TGTGCCAGCAGTTTAAGGGATCAGGGGTTCGGCTACGAGCAGTACTTC. It specifies CASSLRDQGFGYEQYF. V and J are TRBV27 and TRBJ2-7, with a tentative D call TRBD1 (6 bases). V was cut by 2 bases and J by 3 bases, with 17 bases left in between. This CDR3 has 16 amino acids. Germline values: CDR1 MNHEY, CDR2 SMNVEV (reference sequence).

The CDR3 DNA is TGTGCCAGCAGCGTAGAGGGGGCCGACGGGGGTAGCAATCAGCCCCAGCATTTT. Translation: CASSVEGADGGSNQPQHF. V and J are TRBV9 and TRBJ1-5; 7 nucleotides line up with TRBD1. Germline V lookup: CDR1 SGDLS, CDR2 YYNGEE. CDR3 size: 18 residues. V gave up 0 bases and J gave up 0 bases; unmatched junction bases: 9.